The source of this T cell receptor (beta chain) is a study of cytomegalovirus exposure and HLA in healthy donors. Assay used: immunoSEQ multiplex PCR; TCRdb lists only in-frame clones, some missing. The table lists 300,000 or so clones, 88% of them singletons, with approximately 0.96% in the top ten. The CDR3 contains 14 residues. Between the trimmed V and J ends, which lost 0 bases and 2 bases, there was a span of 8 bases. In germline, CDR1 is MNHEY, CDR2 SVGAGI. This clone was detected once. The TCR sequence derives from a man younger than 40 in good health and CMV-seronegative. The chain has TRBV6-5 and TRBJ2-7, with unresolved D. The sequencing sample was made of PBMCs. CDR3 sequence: CASSYSAGTYEQYF. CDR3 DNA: TGTGCCAGCAGTTACTCGGCAGGAACCTACGAGCAGTACTTC.